At least ten counts were recorded for the clone carrying this T cell receptor (beta chain). The target antigen is unknown. This record comes from a study of T-cell memory formation after mild COVID-19. The V and J ends lost 1 base and 5 bases respectively, with 15 bases between them. This CDR3 has 15 amino acids. CDR1 and CDR2 from the germline V gene are SGHRS and YFSETQ. Findings and caveats of the study: Mostly located in CM and EM were contracting CD4+ clones, with contracting CD8+ clones located in EMRA. Clones that contracted from day 15 to 85 had balanced CD4/CD8; later expanders were CD4+ biased.

A 5'RACE reaction primed in the constant segment made cDNA libraries of TCR alpha and TCR beta, and these carried sample barcodes and UMIs. TCRdb analysed the 5' RACE reads with MiXCR anew, one entry per CDR3 protein. The sample shows 200,000 to 300,000 distinct CDR3 sequences, more than 8% of them seen only once. The chain carries TRBV5-1 and TRBJ2-5, with a tentative D call TRBD1 (6 bases). Sequencing used PBMCs or a T cell subset sorted from them (not recorded which). This sequence originates from a man younger than 35 who had mild COVID-19 (a few samples of this study predate the infection). Cell type and time point are not known. The CDR3 sequence: CASSLFGTSGETQYF. CDR3 nucleotides: TGCGCCAGCAGCTTGTTTGGGACATCCGGGGAGACCCAGTACTTC.